The 23 T cell receptor beta chains in this list originate from one sample, sequenced in a study of blood T cell repertoires in COVID-19. Clones were read by immunoSEQ multiplex PCR, and TCRdb kept only the in-frame ones, dropping some. The sample lists approximately 190,000 clones; about 81% were seen once. The material sequenced was peripheral blood. These receptors were taken from a man aged 25-45 years with active or convalescent COVID-19.

About this clone: An end of the junction differs from the germline gene, which may be a read error. The gene calls are TRBV6-2 or TRBV6-3 and TRBJ1-5; TRBD1 is a possible D gene (6 bases). The CDR3 runs to 12 residues. CDR1 and CDR2 from the germline V gene are MNHEY and SVGEGT. The CDR3 sequence is CASSYSFDRWYF. The CDR3 nucleotides are TGTGCCAGCAGTTACTCCTTTGACAGGTGGTATTTT.

V usage is TRBV14 and J usage is TRBJ2-5; TRBD1 matches at 8 bases. V was pared by 4 bases and J by 5 bases, with 6 bases of the junction left unmatched. From germline, CDR1 is SGHDN and CDR2 FVKESK. The CDR3 loop spans 14 amino acids. CDR3 protein: CASSLQGAGETQYF. DNA for the CDR3: TGTGCCAGCAGCCTCCAGGGGGCCGGGGAGACCCAGTACTTC.

The chain combines TRBV19 with TRBJ2-1; 8 bases are shared with TRBD1. Germline V gene data show CDR1 as LNHDA and CDR2 as SQIVND (reference sequence). This CDR3 contains 14 residues. V trimming: 1 base; J trimming: 12 bases; junction bases outside the gene matches: 8. This CDR3 reads CASSIGLAGGVQFF. CDR3 DNA: TGTGCCAGTAGTATAGGTCTGGCAGGGGGCGTGCAGTTCTTC.

This clone has just one count. CDR3 sequence: CASSWDRVAGELFF. The CDR3 DNA reads as TGCGCCAGCAGCTGGGACAGGGTTGCCGGGGAGCTGTTTTTT. J is TRBJ2-2 and V is TRBV5-1, with TRBD1 matching 9 bases. This CDR3 region has 14 residues. Germline CDR1 SGHRS, CDR2 YFSETQ. The J segment lost 6 bases and the V segment lost 3 bases, leaving 3 bases of the junction unmatched.

The chain couples TRBV6-2 or TRBV6-3 to TRBJ2-7; D might be TRBD2 (6 bases). Germline V lookup: CDR1 MNHEY, CDR2 SVGEGT. This CDR3 contains 14 residues. The V and J ends lost 4 bases and 2 bases respectively, with 12 bases between them. The CDR3 DNA reads TGTGCCAGCAGTTGGCCGGGGACTGCCTACGAGCAGTACTTC. It is translated as CASSWPGTAYEQYF.

This chain connects TRBV9 to TRBJ1-3; D is perhaps TRBD1 (5 bases). Trimming took 4 bases from V and 4 from J, leaving 12 bases between them. CDR1 and CDR2 from the germline V gene are SGDLS and YYNGEE. The CDR3 consists of 14 residues. The CDR3 spells CASSPRDLGNTIYF. CDR3 bases: TGTGCCAGCAGCCCGCGGGACTTAGGAAACACCATATATTTT.

The chain joins TRBV27 to TRBJ1-1, with a tentative D call TRBD1 (5 bases). Germline values: CDR1 MNHEY, CDR2 SMNVEV (reference sequence). The germline V and J ends were trimmed by 2 bases and 8 bases, with 6 bases remaining between them. The CDR3 sequence is 11 residues long. This chain's CDR3 is CASSLRGEAFF. The CDR3 DNA reads as TGTGCCAGCAGTTTACGGGGGGAAGCTTTCTTT.

The chain employs TRBV5-1 and TRBJ2-1; 9 nucleotides align to TRBD2. CDR1 SGHRS and CDR2 YFSETQ come from the germline V gene. This CDR3 is 15 amino acids long. The V gene end was trimmed by 4 bases and the J gene end by 6 bases; junction bases not matched to a gene: 8. The CDR3 nucleotides read TGCGCCAGCAGCCCCTCTAGCGGGACCCTCAATGAGCAGTTCTTC. The encoded protein is CASSPSSGTLNEQFF.

The V call is TRBV30, the J call TRBJ1-1; 9 bases are a match to TRBD1. The CDR3 covers 17 residues. J lost 0 bases, V lost 1 base, and 9 bases had no gene match. Germline loops: CDR1 GTSNPN, CDR2 SVGIG (reference sequence). The CDR3 loop reads CAWSARNRDRVNTEAFF. The DNA of the CDR3 is TGTGCCTGGAGTGCAAGAAACCGGGACAGGGTGAACACTGAAGCTTTCTTT.

The J gene is TRBJ2-3, the V gene TRBV11-2; 12 bases are shared with TRBD2. V was clipped by 1 base and J by 2 bases; unmatched bases: 7. CDR3 size: 18 residues. The V gene's germline CDR1 is SGHAT and CDR2 FQNNGV. The CDR3: CASSLVPTSGRFTDTQYF. In DNA form, the CDR3 reads TGTGCCAGCAGCTTAGTCCCCACTAGCGGGAGGTTCACAGATACGCAGTATTTT. The variable domain in full, with the rest retrieved from reference TRBV11-2 and TRBJ2-3, is EAGVAQSPRYKIIEKRQSVAFWCNPISGHATLYWYQQILGQGPKLLIQFQNNGVVDDSQLPKDRFSAERLKGVDSTLKIQPAKLEDSAVYLCASSLVPTSGRFTDTQYFGPGTRLTVL.

The chain carries TRBV11-3 and TRBJ2-3; 10 bases agree with TRBD1. With V trimmed by 5 bases and J by 2 bases, 10 bases remained unmatched. This CDR3 has 17 amino acids. The germline CDR1 and CDR2 sequences are SGHNT and YENEEA. CDR3 nucleotide sequence: TGTGCCAGCAGCGGGCCGAGAGACAGGGGGCCCACAGATACGCAGTATTTT. This translates into CASSGPRDRGPTDTQYF. Together with reference TRBV11-3 and TRBJ2-3, the CDR3 gives the full variable domain: EAGVVQSPRYKIIEKKQPVAFWCNPISGHNTLYWYLQNLGQGPELLIRYENEEAVDDSQLPKDRFSAERLKGVDSTLKIQPAELGDSAVYLCASSGPRDRGPTDTQYFGPGTRLTVL.

CDR3 protein: CASSPSQGYGYTF. Here the CDR3 DNA reads TGTGCCAGCAGCCCCAGCCAGGGGTATGGCTACACCTTC. V gene TRBV7-2 combines with J gene TRBJ1-2; tentatively, D is TRBD1 (6 bases). Germline assignment: CDR1 SGHTA and CDR2 FQGNSA. The CDR3 contains 13 residues. Trimming took off 5 bases at V and 5 bases at J, with 12 bases between the two ends.

The chain joins TRBV5-6 to TRBJ2-5; tentatively, D is TRBD1 (5 bases). This CDR3 is 14 amino acids long. Per the germline V gene, CDR1 is SGHDT and CDR2 is YYEEEE. V was pared by 7 bases and J by 1 base, with 14 bases between. CDR3 sequence: CASGRLQAQETQYF. CDR3 DNA: TGTGCCAGCGGACGATTACAGGCCCAAGAGACCCAGTACTTC.

The table lists this clone with a few counts. V gene TRBV4-1 combines with J gene TRBJ2-3; 7 bases fit TRBD2. The V segment lost 3 bases and the J segment 3 bases; nucleotides outside the gene matches: 12. Germline V gene data show CDR1 as MGHRA and CDR2 as YSYEKL. This CDR3 has 17 residues. As DNA, the CDR3 is TGCGCCAGCAGCCACGGGCCGGGACTAAAGTCGACAGATACGCAGTATTTT. It is translated as CASSHGPGLKSTDTQYF.

With regard to this clone: The same CDR3 arises from other DNA sequences in this sample as well. The gene calls are TRBV28 and TRBJ2-2; 7 bases fit TRBD2. CDR3 length: 15 residues. Trimming cost V 6 bases and J 6 bases; bases outside gene matches: 10. Germline loops: CDR1 MDHEN, CDR2 SYDVKM. The CDR3 protein is CASRVALASAGELFF. CDR3 bases: TGTGCCAGCAGGGTAGCACTAGCGAGCGCCGGGGAGCTGTTTTTT.

The chain has TRBV10-3 and TRBJ1-1; 8 bases map to TRBD1. J gave up 4 bases and V 6 bases, and 4 bases lay outside the gene matches. Germline lookup yields CDR1 ENHRY and CDR2 SYGVKD. This CDR3 has 13 residues. In DNA form, the CDR3 reads TGTGCCATCAGGGAGACAGGGGCCACTGAAGCTTTCTTT. Its protein is CAIRETGATEAFF.

The rearrangement links TRBV15 to TRBJ2-5; TRBD1 might be the D (6 bases). The V gene's germline CDR1 is LNHNV and CDR2 YYDKDF (reference sequence). The CDR3 extends over 16 amino acids. Trimming took off 2 bases at V and 2 bases at J, with 15 bases between the two ends. This chain's CDR3 is CATSRQQGFGQETQYF. The CDR3, as DNA: TGTGCCACCAGCAGACAGCAGGGGTTTGGGCAAGAGACCCAGTACTTC.

The chain uses TRBV10-1 and TRBJ2-7; TRBD1 is a possible D gene (6 bases). The CDR3 is made up of 14 amino acids. The V and J ends lost 6 bases and 3 bases respectively, with 15 bases between them. Germline CDR1 is WNHNN and CDR2 is SYGVQD (reference sequence). In nucleotides, the CDR3 is TGCGCCAGCAGCCAGGGCAGGGGTCTCTACGAGCAGTACTTC. It translates to CASSQGRGLYEQYF.

The chain carries TRBV7-8 and TRBJ1-1, with D possibly matching TRBD1 (5 bases). The CDR3 consists of 16 residues. The germline V gene has CDR1 SGHVS and CDR2 FQNEAQ. Trimming took 0 bases from V and 5 from J, leaving 16 bases between them. CDR3 sequence (DNA): TGTGCCAGCAGCTTAGCGTGGGCAGCGAAGGGGACTGAAGCTTTCTTT. This encodes CASSLAWAAKGTEAFF.

The chain combines TRBV7-2 with TRBJ2-3; D possibly corresponds to TRBD2 (6 bases). The V gene lost 2 bases and the J gene lost 1 base, with 16 bases spanning the gap. The CDR3 loop spans 17 amino acids. The germline V gene has CDR1 SGHTA and CDR2 FQGNSA. CDR3 in DNA: TGTGCCAGCAGCTTAAGAGGGGCTAGCGCCGGCACAGATACGCAGTATTTT. Protein sequence: CASSLRGASAGTDTQYF.

In this sample, this clone turned up once. This chain uses TRBV6-6 with TRBJ1-3; no clear D. V was clipped by 5 bases and J by 0 bases, with 17 bases between them. CDR1 and CDR2 (germline): MNHNY, SVGAGI (reference sequence). CDR3 size: 17 residues. This chain's CDR3 is CASSRGAGGLSGNTIYF. CDR3 bases: TGTGCCAGCAGTCGCGGCGCGGGCGGCCTCTCTGGAAACACCATATATTTT.

This chain uses TRBV4-1 with TRBJ2-7, with 8 bases that match TRBD1. The CDR3 has 16 residues. Losses at the gene ends were 7 bases for V and 2 bases for J; bases not matched to a gene: 13. Germline CDR1 MGHRA, CDR2 YSYEKL. The CDR3 region is CASTEEVRTGPYEQYF. CDR3 in DNA: TGCGCCAGCACCGAAGAAGTCAGGACAGGGCCCTACGAGCAGTACTTC.

The rearrangement links TRBV9 to TRBJ2-1; 7 nucleotides line up with TRBD2. The CDR3 has 15 residues. CDR1 is SGDLS and CDR2 is YYNGEE in the germline V gene. V gave up 1 base and J gave up 5 bases; unmatched junction bases: 6. The CDR3 region is CASSVTTGGHNEQFF. The CDR3 DNA is TGTGCCAGCAGCGTAACAACGGGGGGTCACAATGAGCAGTTCTTC.